A selection of T cell receptor beta chains follows, all from one sample in a study of cytomegalovirus exposure and HLA in healthy donors. Only in-frame clones appear in the TCRdb table, and some are missing; sequencing was by immunoSEQ multiplex PCR. Here the sample spans more than 85,000 clones, 86% being singletons. Sequencing used PBMCs. Every receptor here comes from a woman aged 18-29 years in good health and CMV-seropositive. The CDR3 runs from the conserved cysteine through the conserved F or W. The D gene is left open where the match is weak. Some rows have no size entry. The others give once, few or many, or a class for an expanded clone.

D	V	size	J	CDR3	DNA
.	TRBV18	.	TRBJ1-2	CASSPREDYGYTF	TGTGCCAGCTCACCGAGGGAGGACTATGGCTACACCTTC
TRBD1	TRBV11-3	.	TRBJ2-1	CATQGQGAYNEQFF	TGTGCCACCCAGGGACAGGGGGCCTACAATGAGCAGTTCTTC
TRBD1	TRBV15	.	TRBJ1-1	CATRRTGMNTEAFF	TGTGCCACCCGCCGGACAGGCATGAACACTGAAGCTTTCTTT
.	TRBV2	.	TRBJ2-5	CASARAEETQYF	TGTGCCAGCGCGCGGGCCGAAGAGACCCAGTACTTC
.	TRBV5-1	.	TRBJ1-2	CASSSPLLGGDYGYTF	TGCGCCAGCAGCTCGCCGCTACTTGGAGGGGACTATGGCTACACCTTC
TRBD2	TRBV7-8	.	TRBJ2-1	CASSLGLAGGNEQFF	TGTGCCAGCAGCTTAGGACTAGCGGGGGGTAATGAGCAGTTCTTC
TRBD2	TRBV10-3	once	TRBJ2-1	CAISERTSGGSNEQFF	TGTGCCATCAGTGAGAGGACTAGCGGGGGGTCCAATGAGCAGTTCTTC
TRBD2	TRBV11-2	.	TRBJ2-1	CASSLGRGGYNEQFF	TGTGCCAGCAGCTTAGGTCGGGGGGGATACAATGAGCAGTTCTTC
TRBD1	TRBV19	.	TRBJ2-7	CASSPRQGGIHEQYF	TGTGCCAGTAGCCCCCGACAGGGTGGGATCCACGAGCAGTACTTC
TRBD2	TRBV6-1	.	TRBJ2-5	CASSALAGGEETQYF	TGTGCCAGCAGTGCTCTAGCGGGGGGGGAGGAGACCCAGTACTTC
.	TRBV6-6	.	TRBJ2-7	CASSLGASLDF	TGTGCCAGCAGTTTAGGGGCATCGTTGGACTTC
TRBD2	TRBV28	.	TRBJ2-1	CASGGVSLTNNEQFF	TGTGCCAGCGGGGGGGTTTCTTTGACCAACAATGAGCAGTTCTTC
.	TRBV2	few	TRBJ1-5	CASSEGAGNQPQHF	TGTGCCAGCAGTGAAGGGGCAGGGAATCAGCCCCAGCATTTT
.	TRBV7-3	.	TRBJ2-7	CASSLKAGYEQYF	TGTGCCAGCAGCTTAAAGGCAGGATACGAGCAGTACTTC
.	TRBV25-1	.	TRBJ2-1	CMSPELNEQFF	TGTATGAGTCCCGAGCTCAATGAGCAGTTCTTC
TRBD1	TRBV2	.	TRBJ1-2	CASISGGAYGYTF	TGTGCCAGCATTTCAGGGGGTGCCTATGGCTACACCTTC
TRBD2	TRBV5-5	.	TRBJ2-1	CASSPSGRGGYNEQFF	TGTGCCAGCAGCCCCAGCGGGAGAGGCGGATACAATGAGCAGTTCTTC
TRBD1	TRBV13	.	TRBJ1-1	CASSPRTGGDTEAFF	TGTGCCAGCAGCCCTAGGACAGGGGGGGACACTGAAGCTTTCTTT
.	TRBV27	.	TRBJ2-5	CASSLLERETQYF	TGTGCCAGCAGTTTATTAGAGAGGGAGACCCAGTACTTC
TRBD2	TRBV2	.	TRBJ2-3	CASRGLAGGTDTQYF	TGTGCCAGCCGAGGACTAGCGGGGGGCACAGATACGCAGTATTTT
.	TRBV6-1	.	TRBJ2-5	CASSEFEWQGVEETQYF	TGTGCCAGCAGTGAGTTTGAATGGCAGGGTGTAGAAGAGACCCAGTACTTC
.	TRBV10-3	.	TRBJ1-4	CAISPQATNEKLFF	TGTGCCATCAGCCCACAGGCAACTAATGAAAAACTGTTTTTT
TRBD1	TRBV6-5	.	TRBJ1-5	CASSVDRGRMEPQHF	TGTGCCAGCAGCGTAGACAGGGGGCGCATGGAGCCCCAGCATTTT
.	TRBV5-6	few	TRBJ2-7	CASSLDFASYEQYF	TGTGCCAGCAGCTTGGACTTTGCCTCCTACGAGCAGTACTTC
.	TRBV9	.	TRBJ1-2	CASSPRGGYGYTF	TGTGCCAGCAGCCCCAGGGGCGGCTATGGCTACACCTTC
TRBD1	TRBV11-2	.	TRBJ2-7	CASSRLQGIHEQYF	TGTGCCAGCAGCCGCTTACAGGGGATCCACGAGCAGTACTTC
TRBD1	TRBV12-5	.	TRBJ1-3	CASGLGTGLSGNTIYF	TGTGCTAGTGGTTTAGGGACAGGACTCTCTGGAAACACCATATATTTT
TRBD1	TRBV19	.	TRBJ2-7	CATTDRAHTYEQYF	TGTGCCACCACGGACAGGGCCCATACCTACGAGCAGTACTTC
.	TRBV30	.	TRBJ2-7	CAWSVDRPYEQYF	TGTGCCTGGAGTGTAGACAGACCATACGAGCAGTACTTC
.	TRBV29-1	.	TRBJ2-1	CSVLLLPGDEQFF	TGCAGCGTTCTCTTACTTCCAGGGGATGAGCAGTTCTTC